These T cell receptor beta chains were read from a single sample in a study of CD8 T cells in Susac syndrome. TCRdb ran MiXCR on the immunoSEQ multiplex PCR reads and lists one entry per CDR3 protein. The repertoire holds 250,000 to 300,000 distinct CDR3 sequences, with about 88% as singletons. The sample taken for sequencing was CD8+ T cells from PBMCs. These TCRs come from a human donor with multiple sclerosis. Both conserved end residues are part of each CDR3. The D gene is left open where the match is weak. Rows may omit the clone size; those that give it use once, few, many or a size class.

d_gene	j_gene	abundance	v_gene	CDR3nt	CDR3aa
TRBD2	TRBJ2-3	once	TRBV19	TGTGCCAGTAGTATTCCCGGACTAGTAGGTGACACAGATACGCAGTATTTT	CASSIPGLVGDTDTQYF
TRBD2	TRBJ2-7	-	TRBV5-1	TGCGCCAGCAGCTCCGGACTAGCGGGCGTAACCTACGAGCAGTACTTC	CASSSGLAGVTYEQYF
-	TRBJ2-3	few	TRBV5-4	TGTGCCAGCAGCTTGGGGGGGGCCACAGATACGCAGTATTTT	CASSLGGATDTQYF
-	TRBJ1-1	-	TRBV7-2	TGTGCCAGCACCCCGTTGGGAGGGGGAAGCACTGAAGCTTTCTTT	CASTPLGGGSTEAFF
-	TRBJ2-7	-	TRBV20-1	TGCAGTGCTAGGGAGAGGGGCAATTACGAGCAGTACTTC	CSARERGNYEQYF
TRBD2	TRBJ2-5	-	TRBV7-9	TGTGCCAGCAGCCCACCGCCGGGTAGCGGGGAGAGGGAGACCCAGTACTTC	CASSPPPGSGERETQYF
-	TRBJ2-7	-	TRBV27	TGTGCCAGCAGTCCGGGAAGGGGCGATTTTAGCTCCTACGAGCAGTACTTC	CASSPGRGDFSSYEQYF
-	TRBJ1-2	-	TRBV19	TGTGCCAGTAGCCCCTCCGGGGGGGGCAGCTATGGCTACACCTTC	CASSPSGGGSYGYTF
-	TRBJ1-1	-	TRBV19	TGTGCCAGTACCCCGGGGGCCACCGAAGTTTTCTTT	CASTPGATEVFF
-	TRBJ1-1	-	TRBV30	TGTGCCTGCCAGAGCACTGAAGCTTTCTTT	CACQSTEAFF
-	TRBJ2-4	-	TRBV23-1	TGCGCCAGCAGCCACCCCACAGGGACCGCACACCTAGCCAAAAACATTCAGTACTTC	CASSHPTGTAHLAKNIQYF
TRBD2	TRBJ2-1	-	TRBV27	TGTGCCAGCAGCCCCGGGACTAGCGGGGGTGATGAGCAGTTCTTC	CASSPGTSGGDEQFF
-	TRBJ2-5	-	TRBV7-9	TGTGCCAGTGGGGTCCAAGAGACCCAGTACTTC	CASGVQETQYF
-	TRBJ2-3	-	TRBV4-3	TGCGCCAGCAGCCCTGGGCCCATAGTTCGGGGCGCAGGTTGGGCAAATACGCAGTATTTT	CASSPGPIVRGAGWANTQYF
-	TRBJ2-7	-	TRBV12-3/TRBV12-4	TGTGCCAGCACCTCAGACTCCTACGAGCAGTACTTC	CASTSDSYEQYF
-	TRBJ2-4	-	TRBV20-1	TGCAGTGCTAGAGAGCCCTGGGCCGTGGTAGCCAAAAACATTCAGTACTTC	CSAREPWAVVAKNIQYF
-	TRBJ1-5	-	TRBV28	TGTGCCAGCAGCCACCCCTGTAGGGGATGGATCATCAATCAGCCCCAGCATTTT	CASSHPCRGWIINQPQHF
-	TRBJ2-3	-	TRBV6-1	TGTGCCAGCACCCAAGGTACTAGCACAGATACGCAGTATTTT	CASTQGTSTDTQYF
TRBD2	TRBJ2-3	once	TRBV6-4	TGTGCCAGCAGCACTAGCGGAGCTACCACAGATACGCAGTATTTT	CASSTSGATTDTQYF
-	TRBJ2-7	-	TRBV14	TGTGCCAGCAGCCATGTGCGAGCGCACTCCTACGAGCAGTACTTC	CASSHVRAHSYEQYF
TRBD1	TRBJ2-1	-	TRBV19	TGTGCCACCACAGCCCCCAGGCCGTCAGACAGGGGTGAGCAGTTCTTC	CATTAPRPSDRGEQFF
-	TRBJ2-3	-	TRBV4-2	TGTGCCAGCAGCCAAGAGGAGACTAGTGTTGCAGATACGCAGTATTTT	CASSQEETSVADTQYF
-	TRBJ1-1	-	TRBV28	TGTGCCAGCAGTTCTCCCGTCGGGACCTCCTCTCGTCCCCCCGAAGCTTTCTTT	CASSSPVGTSSRPPEAFF
TRBD1	TRBJ2-5	-	TRBV29-1	TGCAGCGTTGAAGATCTGACAGGGGGACAAGAGACCCAGTACTTC	CSVEDLTGGQETQYF
-	TRBJ2-7	-	TRBV5-1	TGCGCCAGCAGCTTGGAGACAGTCTACGAGCAGTACTTC	CASSLETVYEQYF
TRBD2	TRBJ2-7	-	TRBV20-1	TGCAGTGCGACGAAAAGATCATCGGGACTAGGTAACTACGAGCAGTACTTC	CSATKRSSGLGNYEQYF
-	TRBJ1-4	-	TRBV27	TGTGCCAGCAGTTCCGGCCTAGCTTATGAAAAACTGTTTTTT	CASSSGLAYEKLFF
-	TRBJ2-1	once	TRBV24-1	TGTGCCACCAGTGATAATAATGAGCAGTTCTTC	CATSDNNEQFF
-	TRBJ1-2	once	TRBV20-1	TGCAGTGCTAGGGGGGGTAGAGGCTACACCTTC	CSARGGRGYTF
TRBD2	TRBJ2-3	-	TRBV2	TGTGCCAGCCAAATGGGGACTAGCGGTAGTACAGATACGCAGTATTTT	CASQMGTSGSTDTQYF
TRBD1	TRBJ2-2	-	TRBV4-2	TGTGCCAGCAGCCACAACGGACAGGGGGTAGGGACCGGGGAGCTGTTTTTT	CASSHNGQGVGTGELFF
TRBD1	TRBJ2-7	-	TRBV2	TGTGCCAGCAGTTTAGTAAGACAGGGGAGCTCCTACGAGCAGTACTTC	CASSLVRQGSSYEQYF
-	TRBJ1-5	-	TRBV7-9	TGTGCCAGCAGCTTACCGGGGAAGCCCCAGCATTTT	CASSLPGKPQHF
-	TRBJ1-1	-	TRBV19	TGTGCCAGTAGGATAACGGGGGGGAGAACTGAAGCTTTCTTT	CASRITGGRTEAFF
-	TRBJ2-7	-	TRBV3-1	TGTGCCAGCAGCCAAGAATGGGGGTTCCCAAACTACGAGCAGTACTTC	CASSQEWGFPNYEQYF
-	TRBJ1-1	-	TRBV27	TGTGCCAGCAGTCTGAGTTGGAGTAACCACCGGGAAGCTTTCTTT	CASSLSWSNHREAFF
-	TRBJ2-1	-	TRBV9	TGTGCCAGCAGGTCTGGGGACAATGAGCAGTTCTTC	CASRSGDNEQFF
-	TRBJ2-1	-	TRBV9	TGTGCCAGCAGCGTAGCAGGAACCCGGGGGCCCTCATCCTACGGTGAGCAGTTCTTC	CASSVAGTRGPSSYGEQFF
TRBD1	TRBJ1-2	-	TRBV30	TGTGCCTGGACAGGGGGTTTCCCCATCGATGGCTACACCTTC	CAWTGGFPIDGYTF
TRBD1	TRBJ1-2	-	TRBV9	TGTGCCAGCAGCACCTCGACAGGGGCGGGCGGCTACACCTTC	CASSTSTGAGGYTF